The clone carrying this T cell receptor beta chain occurred a few times. The length of the CDR3 is 14 residues. With 5 bases clipped from V and 1 base from J, the junction kept 3 bases outside the gene matches. The germline V gene has CDR1 LNHDA and CDR2 SQIVND (reference sequence). The data were taken from a study of cytomegalovirus exposure and HLA in healthy donors. It was with 60 Vbeta and 13 Jbeta primers that the PCR ran. Generated by immunoSEQ multiplex PCR, the TCRdb table keeps only in-frame clones and is missing some. The sample includes approximately 160,000 clones, 65% to 70% seen only once; the top ten take less than 5%.

The TCR was taken from a young woman in good health and CMV-seropositive. This chain connects TRBV19 to TRBJ1-1; 8 nucleotides match TRBD1. Sequencing input: PBMCs. The CDR3 DNA is TGTGCCAGTAGTCAACAGGGGGGGAACACTGAAGCTTTCTTT. Its translation: CASSQQGGNTEAFF.